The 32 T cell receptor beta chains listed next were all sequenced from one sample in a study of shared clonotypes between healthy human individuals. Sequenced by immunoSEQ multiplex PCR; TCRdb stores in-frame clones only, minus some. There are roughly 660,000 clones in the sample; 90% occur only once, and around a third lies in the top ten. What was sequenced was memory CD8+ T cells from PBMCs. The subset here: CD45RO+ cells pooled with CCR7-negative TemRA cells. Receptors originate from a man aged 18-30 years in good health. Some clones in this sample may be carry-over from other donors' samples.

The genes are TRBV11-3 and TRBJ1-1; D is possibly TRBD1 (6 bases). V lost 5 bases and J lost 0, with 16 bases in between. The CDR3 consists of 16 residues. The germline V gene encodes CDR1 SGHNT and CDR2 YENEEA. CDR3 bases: TGTGCCAGCAGCGGAAAGAGGACAGACCTGAACACTGAAGCTTTCTTT. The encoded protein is CASSGKRTDLNTEAFF.

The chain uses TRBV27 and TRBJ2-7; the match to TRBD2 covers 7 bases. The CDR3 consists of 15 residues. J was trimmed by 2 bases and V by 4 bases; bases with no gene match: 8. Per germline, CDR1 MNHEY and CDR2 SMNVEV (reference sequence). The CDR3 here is CASSWSGIGAYEQYF. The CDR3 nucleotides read TGTGCCAGCAGTTGGAGCGGGATCGGGGCCTACGAGCAGTACTTC.

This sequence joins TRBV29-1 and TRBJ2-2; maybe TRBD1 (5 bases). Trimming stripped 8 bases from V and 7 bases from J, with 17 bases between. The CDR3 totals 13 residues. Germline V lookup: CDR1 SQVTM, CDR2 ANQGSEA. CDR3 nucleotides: TGCAGCTCCGGCCCAGGGATGCACGGGGAGCTGTTTTTT. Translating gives CSSGPGMHGELFF.

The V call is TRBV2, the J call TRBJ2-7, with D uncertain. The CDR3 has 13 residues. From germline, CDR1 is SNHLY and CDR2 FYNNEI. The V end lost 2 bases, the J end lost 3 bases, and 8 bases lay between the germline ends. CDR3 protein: CASSERANYEQYF. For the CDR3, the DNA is TGTGCCAGCAGTGAAAGGGCCAACTACGAGCAGTACTTC.

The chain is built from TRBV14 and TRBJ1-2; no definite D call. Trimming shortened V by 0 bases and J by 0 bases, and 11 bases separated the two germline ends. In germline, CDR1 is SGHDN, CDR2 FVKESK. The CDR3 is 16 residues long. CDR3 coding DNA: TGTGCCAGCAGCCAAGAAACCGGGTCTACTAACTATGGCTACACCTTC. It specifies CASSQETGSTNYGYTF. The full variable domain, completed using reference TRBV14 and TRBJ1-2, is EAGVTQFPSHSVIEKGQTVTLRCDPISGHDNLYWYRRVMGKEIKFLLHFVKESKQDESGMPNNRFLAERTGGTYSTLKVQPAELEDSGVYFCASSQETGSTNYGYTFGSGTRLTVV.

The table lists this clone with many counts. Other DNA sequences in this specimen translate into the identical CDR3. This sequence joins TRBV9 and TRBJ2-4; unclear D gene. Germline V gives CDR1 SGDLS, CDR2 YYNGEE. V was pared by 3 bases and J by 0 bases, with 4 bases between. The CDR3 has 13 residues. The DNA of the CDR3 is TGTGCCAGCAGCGGGGGAGCCAAAAACATTCAGTACTTC. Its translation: CASSGGAKNIQYF.

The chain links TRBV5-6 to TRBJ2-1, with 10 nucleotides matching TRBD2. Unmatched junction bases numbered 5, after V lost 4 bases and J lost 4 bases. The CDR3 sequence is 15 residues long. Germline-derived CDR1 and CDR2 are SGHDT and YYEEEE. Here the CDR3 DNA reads TGTGCCAGCAGCGGCACTAGCGGGATGTACAATGAGCAGTTCTTC. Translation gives CASSGTSGMYNEQFF. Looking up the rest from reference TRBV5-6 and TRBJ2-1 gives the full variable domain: DAGVTQSPTHLIKTRGQQVTLRCSPKSGHDTVSWYQQALGQGPQFIFQYYEEEERQRGNFPDRFSGHQFPNYSSELNVNALLLGDSALYLCASSGTSGMYNEQFFGPGTRLTVL.

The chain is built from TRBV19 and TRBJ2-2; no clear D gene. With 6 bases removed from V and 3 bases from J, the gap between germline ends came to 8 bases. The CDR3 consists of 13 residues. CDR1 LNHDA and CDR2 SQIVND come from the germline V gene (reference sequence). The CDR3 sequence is CASSIDYTGELFF. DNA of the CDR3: TGTGCCAGTAGCATCGACTACACCGGGGAGCTGTTTTTT.

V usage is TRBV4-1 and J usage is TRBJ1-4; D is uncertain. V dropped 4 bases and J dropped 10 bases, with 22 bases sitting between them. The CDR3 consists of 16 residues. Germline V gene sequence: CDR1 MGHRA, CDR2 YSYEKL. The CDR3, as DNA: TGCGCCAGCAGCCCCGCGAGCGGAGGGTGGGAGGGAAAACTGTTTTTT. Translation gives CASSPASGGWEGKLFF.

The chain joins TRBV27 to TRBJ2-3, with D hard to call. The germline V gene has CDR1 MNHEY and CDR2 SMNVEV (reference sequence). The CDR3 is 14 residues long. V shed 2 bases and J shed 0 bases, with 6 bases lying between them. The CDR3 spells CASSLQASTDTQYF. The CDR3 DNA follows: TGTGCCAGCAGTTTACAGGCTAGCACAGATACGCAGTATTTT.

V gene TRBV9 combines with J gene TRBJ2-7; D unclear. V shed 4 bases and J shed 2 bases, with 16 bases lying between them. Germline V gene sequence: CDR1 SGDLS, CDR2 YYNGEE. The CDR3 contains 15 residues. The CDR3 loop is CASSPGWSAAYEQYF. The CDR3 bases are TGTGCCAGCAGCCCCGGGTGGTCAGCAGCCTACGAGCAGTACTTC. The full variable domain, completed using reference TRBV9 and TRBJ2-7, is DSGVTQTPKHLITATGQRVTLRCSPRSGDLSVYWYQQSLDQGLQFLIQYYNGEERAKGNILERFSAQQFPDLHSELNLSSLELGDSALYFCASSPGWSAAYEQYFGPGTRLTVT.

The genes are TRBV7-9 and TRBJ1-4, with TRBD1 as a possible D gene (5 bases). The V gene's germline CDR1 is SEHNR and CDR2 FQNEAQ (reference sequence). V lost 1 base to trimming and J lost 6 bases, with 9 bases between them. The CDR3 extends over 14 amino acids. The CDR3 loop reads CASSLGGTYEKLFF. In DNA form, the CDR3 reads TGTGCCAGCAGCTTAGGAGGGACCTATGAAAAACTGTTTTTT.

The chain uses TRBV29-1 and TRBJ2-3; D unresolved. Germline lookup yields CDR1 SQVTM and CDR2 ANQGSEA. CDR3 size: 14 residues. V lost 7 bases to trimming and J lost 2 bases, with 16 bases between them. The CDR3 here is CSALPGSFTDTQYF. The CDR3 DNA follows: TGCAGCGCCCTGCCTGGATCTTTCACAGATACGCAGTATTTT.

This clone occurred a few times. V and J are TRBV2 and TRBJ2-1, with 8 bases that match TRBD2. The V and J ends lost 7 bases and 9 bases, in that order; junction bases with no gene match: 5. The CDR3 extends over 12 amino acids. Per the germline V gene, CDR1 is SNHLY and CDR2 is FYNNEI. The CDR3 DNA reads TGTGCCAGCAATGCGGGAGGAACTGAGCAGTTCTTC. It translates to CASNAGGTEQFF. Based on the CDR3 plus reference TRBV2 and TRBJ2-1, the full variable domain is EPEVTQTPSHQVTQMGQEVILRCVPISNHLYFYWYRQILGQKVEFLVSFYNNEISEKSEIFDDQFSVERPDGSNFTLKIRSTKLEDSAMYFCASNAGGTEQFFGPGTRLTVL.

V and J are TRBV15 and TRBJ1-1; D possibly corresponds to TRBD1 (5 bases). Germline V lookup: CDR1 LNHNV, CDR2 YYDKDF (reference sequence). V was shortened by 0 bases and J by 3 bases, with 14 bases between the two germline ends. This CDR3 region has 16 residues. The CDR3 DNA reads TGTGCCACCAGCAGAGATGGTTATCGGGGGGACACTGAAGCTTTCTTT. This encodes CATSRDGYRGDTEAFF.

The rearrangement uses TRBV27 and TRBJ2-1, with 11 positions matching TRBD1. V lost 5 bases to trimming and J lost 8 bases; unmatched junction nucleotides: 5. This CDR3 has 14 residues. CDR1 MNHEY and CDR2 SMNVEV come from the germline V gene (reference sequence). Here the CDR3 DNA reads TGTGCCAGCAGTACCGGGACAGGGGGTTATGAGCAGTTCTTC. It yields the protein CASSTGTGGYEQFF.

The CDR3 region is CASILAGGWWETQYF. CDR3 nucleotide sequence: TGTGCCAGCATCCTAGCGGGAGGTTGGTGGGAGACCCAGTACTTC. The rearrangement joins TRBV6-1 to TRBJ2-5; 11 bases are a match to TRBD2. Germline CDR1 is MNHNS and CDR2 is SASEGT. The CDR3 consists of 15 residues. The ends lost 7 bases at V and 5 bases at J; junction bases unmatched: 9.

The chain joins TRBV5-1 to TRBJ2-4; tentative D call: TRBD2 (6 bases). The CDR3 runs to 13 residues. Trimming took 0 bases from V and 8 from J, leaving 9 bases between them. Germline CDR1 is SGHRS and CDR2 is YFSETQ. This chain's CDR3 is CASSLDRRDIQYF. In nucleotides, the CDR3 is TGCGCCAGCAGCTTGGACAGGAGGGACATTCAGTACTTC. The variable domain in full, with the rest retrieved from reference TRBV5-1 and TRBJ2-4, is KAGVTQTPRYLIKTRGQQVTLSCSPISGHRSVSWYQQTPGQGLQFLFEYFSETQRNKGNFPGRFSGRQFSNSRSEMNVSTLELGDSALYLCASSLDRRDIQYFGAGTRLSVL.

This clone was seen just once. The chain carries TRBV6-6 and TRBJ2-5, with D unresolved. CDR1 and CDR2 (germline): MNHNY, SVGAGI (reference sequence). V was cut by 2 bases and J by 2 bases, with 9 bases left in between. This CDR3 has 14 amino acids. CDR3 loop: CASSYGSEQETQYF. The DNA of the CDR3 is TGTGCCAGCAGTTACGGGTCGGAGCAAGAGACCCAGTACTTC.

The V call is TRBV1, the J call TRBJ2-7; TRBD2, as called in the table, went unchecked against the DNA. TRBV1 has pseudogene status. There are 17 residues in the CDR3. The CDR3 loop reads CTSSQPRPAGEFREQYF. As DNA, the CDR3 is TGCACCAGCAGCCAACCCCGTCCAGCGGGAGAATTTCGCGAGCAGTACTTC.

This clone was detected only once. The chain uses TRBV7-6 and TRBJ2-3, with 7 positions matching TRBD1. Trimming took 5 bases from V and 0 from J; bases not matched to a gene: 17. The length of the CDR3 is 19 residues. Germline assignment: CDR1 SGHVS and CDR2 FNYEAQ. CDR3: CASSRIWDSAASSTDTQYF. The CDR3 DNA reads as TGTGCCAGCAGCCGGATCTGGGACAGTGCCGCCTCTAGCACAGATACGCAGTATTTT.

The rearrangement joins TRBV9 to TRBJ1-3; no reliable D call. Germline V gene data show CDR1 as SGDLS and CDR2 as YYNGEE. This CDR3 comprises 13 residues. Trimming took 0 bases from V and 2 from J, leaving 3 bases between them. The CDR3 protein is CASSVATGNTIYF. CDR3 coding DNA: TGTGCCAGCAGCGTAGCTACTGGAAACACCATATATTTT.

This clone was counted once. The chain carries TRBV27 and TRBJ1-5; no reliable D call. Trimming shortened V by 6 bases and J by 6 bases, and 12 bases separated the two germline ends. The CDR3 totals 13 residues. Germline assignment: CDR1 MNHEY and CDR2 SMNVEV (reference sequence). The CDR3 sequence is CASRRGTAQPQHF. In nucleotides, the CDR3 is TGTGCCAGCAGGCGCGGAACCGCTCAGCCCCAGCATTTT.

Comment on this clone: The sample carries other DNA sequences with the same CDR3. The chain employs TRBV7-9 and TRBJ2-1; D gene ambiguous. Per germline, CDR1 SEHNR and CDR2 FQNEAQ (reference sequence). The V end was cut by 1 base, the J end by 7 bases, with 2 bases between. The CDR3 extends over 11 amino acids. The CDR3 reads CASSLENEQFF. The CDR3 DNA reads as TGTGCCAGCAGCTTAGAAAATGAGCAGTTCTTC.

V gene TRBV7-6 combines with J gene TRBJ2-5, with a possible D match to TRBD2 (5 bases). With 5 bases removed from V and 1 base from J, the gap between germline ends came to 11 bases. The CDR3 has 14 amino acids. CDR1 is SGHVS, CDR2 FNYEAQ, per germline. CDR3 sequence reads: CASSGRTLQETQYF. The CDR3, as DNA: TGTGCCAGCAGCGGACGGACTCTCCAAGAGACCCAGTACTTC.

The CDR3 protein is CASSALAGGYSYNEQFF. The CDR3 coding sequence is TGTGCCAGCAGCGCTCTAGCGGGAGGGTATTCCTACAATGAGCAGTTCTTC. The V and J genes are TRBV9 and TRBJ2-1, with 12 positions matching TRBD2. Per the germline V gene, CDR1 is SGDLS and CDR2 is YYNGEE. CDR3 length: 17 amino acids. Trimming at V came to 3 bases and at J to 1 base, leaving 5 bases not matched to a gene.

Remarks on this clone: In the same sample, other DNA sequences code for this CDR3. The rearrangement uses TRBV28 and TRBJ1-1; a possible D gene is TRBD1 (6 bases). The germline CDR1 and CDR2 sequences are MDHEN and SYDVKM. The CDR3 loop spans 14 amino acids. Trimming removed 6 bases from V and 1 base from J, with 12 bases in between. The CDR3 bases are TGTGCCAGCAGCAGGGGAGGAGAGAACACTGAAGCTTTCTTT. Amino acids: CASSRGGENTEAFF.

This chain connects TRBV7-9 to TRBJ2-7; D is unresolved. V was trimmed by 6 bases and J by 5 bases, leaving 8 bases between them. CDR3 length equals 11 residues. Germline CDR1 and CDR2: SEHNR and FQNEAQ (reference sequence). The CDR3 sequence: CASSGFNEQYF. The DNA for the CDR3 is TGTGCCAGCAGTGGGTTCAACGAGCAGTACTTC.

CDR3: CASSLVRPGEYF. The DNA of the CDR3 is TGTGCCAGCAGCTTAGTTAGGCCTGGAGAGTACTTC. The chain links TRBV7-9 to TRBJ2-7, with D unresolved. The CDR3 is made up of 12 amino acids. V gave up 1 base and J gave up 11 bases, with 12 bases separating them. In germline, CDR1 is SEHNR, CDR2 FQNEAQ (reference sequence). Together with reference TRBV7-9 and TRBJ2-7, the CDR3 gives the full variable domain: DTGVSQNPRHKITKRGQNVTFRCDPISEHNRLYWYRQTLGQGPEFLTYFQNEAQLEKSRLLSDRFSAERPKGSFSTLEIQRTEQGDSAMYLCASSLVRPGEYFGPGTRLTVT.

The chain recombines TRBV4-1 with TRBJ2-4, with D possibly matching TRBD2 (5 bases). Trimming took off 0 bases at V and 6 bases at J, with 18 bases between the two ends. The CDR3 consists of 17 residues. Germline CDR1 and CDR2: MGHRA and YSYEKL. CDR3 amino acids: CASSQEGLRPGRNIQYF. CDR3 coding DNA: TGCGCCAGCAGCCAAGAAGGATTACGCCCGGGGAGAAACATTCAGTACTTC.

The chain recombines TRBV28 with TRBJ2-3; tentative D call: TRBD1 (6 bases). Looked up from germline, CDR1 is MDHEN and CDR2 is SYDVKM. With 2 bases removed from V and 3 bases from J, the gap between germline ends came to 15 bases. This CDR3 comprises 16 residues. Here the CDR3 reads CASSLGPGTTTDTQYF. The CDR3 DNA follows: TGTGCCAGCAGTTTAGGTCCGGGGACAACTACAGATACGCAGTATTTT.

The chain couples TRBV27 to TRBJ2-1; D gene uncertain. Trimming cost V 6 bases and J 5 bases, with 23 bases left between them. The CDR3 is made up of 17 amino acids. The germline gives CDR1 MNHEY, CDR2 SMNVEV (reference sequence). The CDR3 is CASSPIRITGQDNEQFF. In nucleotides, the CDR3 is TGTGCCAGCAGCCCGATAAGAATAACGGGTCAAGACAATGAGCAGTTCTTC.